A single T cell receptor (beta chain) is shown here with its context. Antigen unknown. Other nucleotide sequences in the sample specify the same CDR3. This sample is part of a study of cytotoxic CD8 clonotypes in ibrutinib-treated CLL. In the study overall: Approximately ten relapsed/refractory, around 14 treatment-naive; under 18 IGHV unmutated. The study, taken as a whole, reports: Whereas clonality rose at ibrutinib response, it declined toward baseline at progression.

CDR1 and CDR2 from the germline V gene are MDHEN and SYDVKM. V lost 1 base and J lost 6, with 0 bases in between. The CDR3 consists of 11 residues. Some clones are missing from TCRdb's copy, which holds only in-frame ones; the method was immunoSEQ multiplex PCR. The sample consists of about 180,000 clones, approximately 84% of them appearing once. This chain connects TRBV28 to TRBJ1-4; D ambiguous. This material consisted of PBMCs, taken after 24 months of ibrutinib treatment. The clonotype was recovered from a human donor with chronic lymphocytic leukemia. The CDR3 DNA follows: TGTGCCAGCAGTTTATATGAAAAACTGTTTTTT. Translation: CASSLYEKLFF. The whole variable domain, remainder taken from reference TRBV28 and TRBJ1-4, is DVKVTQSSRYLVKRTGEKVFLECVQDMDHENMFWYRQDPGLGLRLIYFSYDVKMKEKGDIPEGYSVSREKKERFSLILESASTNQTSMYLCASSLYEKLFFGSGTQLSVL.